This record covers a single T cell receptor (beta chain). The target antigen is unknown. This CDR3 is 16 amino acids long. Assay: immunoSEQ multiplex PCR; the TCRdb copy retains only in-frame clones and omits some. This table has about 36,000 clones, roughly 82% appearing once. This entry belongs to a study of CD4 T cells in relation to SARS-CoV-2 and coronaviruses. The receptor comes from an adult with COVID-19. Sequenced input: memory CD4+ T cells from PBMCs, cultured in vitro. The rearrangement joins TRBV21-1 to TRBJ2-2; no check of the table's D call, TRBD2, against the DNA was made. TRBV21-1 is termed a pseudogene. The CDR3 DNA sequence: TGTGCCAGCAGCAAAAACGGGCGGGAGGGGGCCGGGGAGCTGTTTTTT. Protein product: CASSKNGREGAGELFF.